This is a list of T cell receptor beta chains from one sample in a study of T cells in Graves' hyperthyroidism and ophthalmopathy. Via MiXCR, TCRdb re-called the multiplex PCR reads, giving one row per CDR3 protein. Found here are a few hundred thousand distinct CDR3 sequences, around a sixth of them singletons; the top ten hold under 8%. Sequencing input: blood. The receptors come from a woman in her twenties or thirties with Graves' hyperthyroidism. Both conserved end residues are part of each CDR3. Size values are once, few and many counts, or a class for expanded clones, and some rows have none.

J gene	clone size	V gene	CDR3 protein
TRBJ2-3	many	TRBV5-1	CASSLEDPTTDTQYF
TRBJ2-1	.	TRBV5-1	CASSFGGAVSSYNEQFF
TRBJ2-7	.	TRBV27	CASSTQKTGSYGQYF
TRBJ2-1	few	TRBV19	CASTPLAGATYNEQFF
TRBJ1-4	many	TRBV2	CASSLQGQDEKLFF
TRBJ2-3	many	TRBV12-3/TRBV12-4	CASSLDRGEYF
TRBJ2-1	.	TRBV11-2	CASSLRDFGNNEQFF
TRBJ1-1	few	TRBV4-1	CASSQVKATEAFF
TRBJ2-7	.	TRBV15	CAASRDRQGLEQYF
TRBJ2-2	.	TRBV7-6	CASSRTSGRGSGELFF
TRBJ1-2	few	TRBV14	CASSQGRDRGYTF
TRBJ2-7	few	TRBV20-1	CSARWRGRLTEQYF
TRBJ2-5	many	TRBV11-2	CASSLGAGMKTQYF
TRBJ2-7	.	TRBV19	CASSIWEGYEQYF
TRBJ2-7	many	TRBV18	CASSPAGGNEQYF
TRBJ2-4	many	TRBV2	CASSEASRIQYF
TRBJ2-2	few	TRBV19	CASSTLTSIGELFF
TRBJ2-3	.	TRBV29-1	CSVDRQGATDTQYF
TRBJ2-5	many	TRBV29-1	CSVVRDRVEGETQYF
TRBJ2-7	many	TRBV7-9	CASSLGAGGNEQYF
TRBJ2-7	.	TRBV19	CASSILDRAHEQYF
TRBJ2-7	many	TRBV20-1	CSARPSSEQYF
TRBJ2-1	.	TRBV7-6	CASIPLAGATAEQFF
TRBJ1-1	many	TRBV30	CAWSVHINTEAFF
TRBJ1-4	few	TRBV15	CATSARTDEMEKLFF
TRBJ1-1	many	TRBV30	CAWKTDGWNTEAFF
TRBJ1-1	.	TRBV20-1	CSALPPAGWNTEAFF
TRBJ2-1	many	TRBV3-1	CASSQVSGLGYNEQFF
TRBJ1-1	many	TRBV5-1	CASSLRRGSDTEAFF
TRBJ2-1	few	TRBV6-2/TRBV6-3	CASTDWGAPGNEQFF
TRBJ2-7	.	TRBV27	CATRGGTSFYEQYF
TRBJ2-1	many	TRBV15	CATSRDTEVNEQFF